This TCR beta chain was captured in a study of blood T cell repertoires in COVID-19. About the study: Acute-phase and convalescent COVID-19 samples originated in the United States, Italy and Spain. The cDNA or gDNA used as material had been derived from T cells, B-cell-depleted T cells, or PBMCs.

After removal of 1 base from V and 0 bases from J, the junction contained 11 bases not matched to a gene. This CDR3 region has 20 residues. Germline V lookup: CDR1 LNHDA, CDR2 SQIVND (reference sequence). Original handling: Researchers report that nucleated cell counts were estimated from reference gene primer amplification. Profiled with immunoSEQ multiplex PCR; TCRdb holds only in-frame clones, not every one. Clone size and V and J calls were adopted from that table, with D and trimming inferred from the DNA. The repertoire consists of around 140,000 clones, with 70% to 90% occurring once and the leading ten covering 1.5% to 1.7%.

This receptor was identified in a woman aged 60-70 years with acute or convalescent COVID-19. What was sequenced was peripheral blood. The chain combines TRBV19 with TRBJ2-2; 10 bases agree with TRBD2. CDR3: CASSIVRLAGDPPNTGELFF. The CDR3 DNA reads TGTGCCAGTAGTATAGTACGGCTAGCGGGGGACCCGCCGAACACCGGGGAGCTGTTTTTT.